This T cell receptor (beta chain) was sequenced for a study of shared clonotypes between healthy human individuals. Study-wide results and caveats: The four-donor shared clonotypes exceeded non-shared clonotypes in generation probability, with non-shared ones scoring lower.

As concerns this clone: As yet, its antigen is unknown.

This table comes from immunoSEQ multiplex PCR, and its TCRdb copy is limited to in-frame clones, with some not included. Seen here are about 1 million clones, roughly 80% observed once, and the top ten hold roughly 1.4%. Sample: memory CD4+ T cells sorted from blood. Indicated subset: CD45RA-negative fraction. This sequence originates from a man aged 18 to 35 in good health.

In nucleotides, the CDR3 is TGTGCCAGCAGCTACGGGGAAGGAAACACCATATATTTT. Its protein is CASSYGEGNTIYF. The V and J genes are TRBV5-6 and TRBJ1-3; D call uncertain. V gave up 3 bases and J gave up 4 bases, with 8 bases separating them. Germline values: CDR1 SGHDT, CDR2 YYEEEE. CDR3 size: 13 residues. Complete variable domain (other parts from reference TRBV5-6 and TRBJ1-3): DAGVTQSPTHLIKTRGQQVTLRCSPKSGHDTVSWYQQALGQGPQFIFQYYEEEERQRGNFPDRFSGHQFPNYSSELNVNALLLGDSALYLCASSYGEGNTIYFGEGSWLTVV.